Below, 30 T cell receptor beta chains from the same sample are listed, as sequenced in a study of blood T cell repertoires in COVID-19. The repertoire was sequenced with immunoSEQ multiplex PCR; TCRdb's copy has only in-frame clones and lacks some. The table includes roughly 410,000 clones, about 91% detected once. The material sequenced was peripheral blood. The receptors were gathered from a woman in her thirties or forties with COVID-19, enrolled during active disease.

Here the CDR3 reads CASSLGRQSSSYNEQFF. CDR3 nucleotide sequence: TGCGCCAGCAGCTTGGGCCGACAGTCGAGCTCCTACAATGAGCAGTTCTTC. V and J are TRBV5-1 and TRBJ2-1, with D tentatively TRBD1 (5 bases). V lost 0 bases and J lost 0, with 13 bases in between. The CDR3 covers 17 residues. Germline CDR1 reads SGHRS; CDR2 reads YFSETQ. Complete variable domain (other parts from reference TRBV5-1 and TRBJ2-1): KAGVTQTPRYLIKTRGQQVTLSCSPISGHRSVSWYQQTPGQGLQFLFEYFSETQRNKGNFPGRFSGRQFSNSRSEMNVSTLELGDSALYLCASSLGRQSSSYNEQFFGPGTRLTVL.

J is TRBJ1-1 and V is TRBV4-2; D remains unclear. Germline lookup yields CDR1 LGHNA and CDR2 YNFKEQ. Trimming removed 0 bases at V and 1 base at J, with 6 bases between. The CDR3 runs 14 residues. The CDR3 DNA reads TGTGCCAGCAGCCAAGATACAGCGAACACTGAAGCTTTCTTT. Protein product: CASSQDTANTEAFF.

This rearrangement joins TRBV6-6 to TRBJ1-1; D call uncertain. Trimming removed 0 bases from V and 6 bases from J, with 8 bases in between. Germline V gene data show CDR1 as MNHNY and CDR2 as SVGAGI (reference sequence). This CDR3 region has 13 residues. CDR3 nucleotides: TGTGCCAGCAGTTACTCGAGCGGGGCTGAAGCTTTCTTT. This codes for CASSYSSGAEAFF.

The V and J genes are TRBV19 and TRBJ2-7, with D tentatively TRBD2 (5 bases). Trimming cost V 3 bases and J 3 bases, with 21 bases left between them. Germline-derived CDR1 and CDR2 are LNHDA and SQIVND (reference sequence). The CDR3 runs to 17 residues. DNA for the CDR3: TGTGCCAGTAGTATCTTGGTTAACCGGGGAGTATACTACGAGCAGTACTTC. Translated: CASSILVNRGVYYEQYF.

The DNA for the CDR3 is TGTGCCAGCAGCCCCGGGACTAGCGGGAGTAATGAGCAGTTCTTC. Its translation is CASSPGTSGSNEQFF. The V gene is TRBV4-2, the J gene TRBJ2-1, with 14 positions matching TRBD2. This CDR3 contains 15 residues. The J segment lost 7 bases and the V segment lost 4 bases, leaving 3 bases of the junction unmatched. Germline V gene lookup returns CDR1 LGHNA and CDR2 YNFKEQ.

The chain uses TRBV5-1 and TRBJ1-2; perhaps TRBD1 as D (6 bases). There are 13 residues in the CDR3. From germline, CDR1 is SGHRS and CDR2 YFSETQ. V was trimmed by 4 bases and J by 6 bases, leaving 13 bases between them. The CDR3 region is CASSLGTSDGYTF. The DNA for the CDR3 is TGCGCCAGCAGCCTCGGGACAAGTGATGGCTACACCTTC.

This clone showed up just a few times. The chain links TRBV27 to TRBJ2-7, with D maybe TRBD2 (5 bases). The CDR3 loop spans 18 amino acids. CDR1 is MNHEY, CDR2 SMNVEV, per germline (reference sequence). The V end was cut by 0 bases, the J end by 3 bases, with 21 bases between. CDR3 nucleotide sequence: TGTGCCAGCAGTTTATCTGGGGTCGCCGGGGTAGGAGGCTACGAGCAGTACTTC. Protein sequence: CASSLSGVAGVGGYEQYF.

The table lists this clone with a count of one. This CDR3 is CAIRTNRGSKDYGYTF. The CDR3 DNA reads as TGTGCCATCAGGACCAATAGGGGGTCGAAGGACTATGGCTACACCTTC. The chain employs TRBV10-3 and TRBJ1-2; D is perhaps TRBD1 (6 bases). The CDR3 is 16 residues long. CDR1 ENHRY and CDR2 SYGVKD come from the germline V gene. Trimming took 6 bases from V and 3 from J, leaving 20 bases between them.

The genes are TRBV4-3 and TRBJ1-2; D gene uncertain. Germline V lookup: CDR1 LGHNA, CDR2 YSLEER. The V gene lost 0 bases and the J gene lost 2 bases, with 10 bases spanning the gap. This CDR3 contains 15 residues. The CDR3 sequence is CASSQDEGWNYGYTF. The CDR3 DNA reads as TGCGCCAGCAGCCAAGATGAGGGTTGGAACTATGGCTACACCTTC.

This chain connects TRBV29-1 to TRBJ1-2; D perhaps matches TRBD1 (6 bases). CDR3 length: 12 residues. Germline CDR1 and CDR2: SQVTM and ANQGSEA. V shed 2 bases and J shed 7 bases, with 11 bases lying between them. The CDR3, as DNA: TGCAGCGTTGAACAGGGGAGCAGTGGCTACACCTTC. Its protein is CSVEQGSSGYTF.

The chain joins TRBV6-2 or TRBV6-3 to TRBJ1-1, with D perhaps TRBD1 (6 bases). Trimming cost V 2 bases and J 3 bases, with 10 bases left between them. In germline, CDR1 is MNHEY, CDR2 SVGEGT. The CDR3 consists of 14 residues. The CDR3 is CASSYVGGDTEAFF. The CDR3 nucleotides read TGTGCCAGCAGTTACGTAGGGGGGGACACTGAAGCTTTCTTT.

This sequence joins TRBV7-2 and TRBJ2-2, with 11 positions matching TRBD1. Germline-derived CDR1 and CDR2 are SGHTA and FQGNSA. The V segment lost 0 bases and the J segment 6 bases; nucleotides outside the gene matches: 3. CDR3 length: 16 residues. CDR3 in DNA: TGTGCCAGCAGCTTAGCGGGGACAGGGGGGGCCGGGGAGCTGTTTTTT. Protein product: CASSLAGTGGAGELFF.

This sequence joins TRBV5-1 and TRBJ2-1; 11 nucleotides align to TRBD2. This CDR3 has 16 amino acids. In germline, CDR1 is SGHRS, CDR2 YFSETQ. The ends lost 7 bases at V and 1 base at J; junction bases unmatched: 7. The CDR3 is CASGLAGGLSYNEQFF. The CDR3 DNA follows: TGCGCCAGCGGCCTAGCGGGAGGCCTTTCCTACAATGAGCAGTTCTTC.

The chain carries TRBV6-6 and TRBJ2-7, with 11 bases that match TRBD2. Germline CDR1 MNHNY, CDR2 SVGAGI (reference sequence). With 8 bases clipped from V and 3 bases from J, the junction kept 6 bases outside the gene matches. This CDR3 is 14 amino acids long. CDR3 sequence (DNA): TGTGCCAGCTCCCGAGGGACTAGCGGCTACGAGCAGTACTTC. Protein: CASSRGTSGYEQYF.

This chain uses TRBV28 with TRBJ1-1, with 12 bases that match TRBD1. The germline CDR1 and CDR2 sequences are MDHEN and SYDVKM. This CDR3 comprises 17 residues. Unmatched junction bases numbered 13, after V lost 3 bases and J lost 8 bases. The DNA of the CDR3 is TGTGCCAGCAGTTTCTACCGGGACAGGGGGCGCCATCTCGAAGCTTTCTTT. Translated, it gives CASSFYRDRGRHLEAFF.

This rearrangement joins TRBV9 to TRBJ2-1; D is possibly TRBD2 (5 bases). The germline CDR1 and CDR2 sequences are SGDLS and YYNGEE. The CDR3 totals 18 residues. V lost 0 bases and J lost 0, with 16 bases in between. The CDR3: CASSVAPLGGSSYNEQFF. CDR3 DNA sequence: TGTGCCAGCAGCGTAGCCCCTTTGGGTGGGAGCTCCTACAATGAGCAGTTCTTC.

The rearrangement uses TRBV7-9 and TRBJ1-2, with 7 bases fitting TRBD1. CDR3 size: 13 residues. CDR1 and CDR2 from the germline V gene are SEHNR and FQNEAQ (reference sequence). J gave up 6 bases and V 3 bases, and 4 bases lay outside the gene matches. CDR3 DNA sequence: TGTGCCAGCAGCTTTGAGGGGGCCAATGGCTACACCTTC. This encodes CASSFEGANGYTF.

The V gene is TRBV10-3, the J gene TRBJ2-3; possibly TRBD2 for D (6 bases). Germline values: CDR1 ENHRY, CDR2 SYGVKD. Deletions cut 0 bases from V and 3 bases from J, with 13 bases between. CDR3 length: 16 residues. The CDR3 nucleotides read TGTGCCATCAGTGAGTCCGCGGGGACCGCGACAGATACGCAGTATTTT. Protein product: CAISESAGTATDTQYF.

The chain has TRBV30 and TRBJ2-7; TRBD1 agrees at 7 bases. The CDR3 spans 12 residues. Germline CDR1 GTSNPN, CDR2 SVGIG (reference sequence). Unmatched junction bases numbered 2, after V lost 6 bases and J lost 0 bases. CDR3 DNA: TGTGCCTGCGACAGGGTCTCCTACGAGCAGTACTTC. It codes for CACDRVSYEQYF.

The rearrangement uses TRBV5-1 and TRBJ2-1; TRBD2 matches at 8 bases. CDR3 length equals 16 residues. V dropped 0 bases and J dropped 1; count of bases not matched to a gene: 3. CDR1 and CDR2 (germline): SGHRS, YFSETQ. The CDR3 DNA follows: TGCGCCAGCAGCTTGGCACTAGCGGCTTCCTACAATGAGCAGTTCTTC. Translating it yields CASSLALAASYNEQFF. Filled out from reference TRBV5-1 and TRBJ2-1, the complete variable domain reads KAGVTQTPRYLIKTRGQQVTLSCSPISGHRSVSWYQQTPGQGLQFLFEYFSETQRNKGNFPGRFSGRQFSNSRSEMNVSTLELGDSALYLCASSLALAASYNEQFFGPGTRLTVL.

V is TRBV18 and J is TRBJ1-1; 7 nucleotides line up with TRBD1. The junction had 5 bases not matched to a gene; V was cut back by 3 bases and J by 1 base. Germline assignment: CDR1 KGHSH and CDR2 LQKENI. The CDR3 runs 15 residues. The CDR3, as DNA: TGTGCCAGCTCACCCTCGACAGGGTCGAACACTGAAGCTTTCTTT. Amino acids: CASSPSTGSNTEAFF.

The rearrangement joins TRBV2 to TRBJ1-2; D is undetermined. V dropped 8 bases and J dropped 2 bases, with 15 bases sitting between them. This CDR3 comprises 14 residues. CDR1 SNHLY and CDR2 FYNNEI come from the germline V gene. DNA of the CDR3: TGTGCCAGCCGGCTCGACAAGCTAAACTATGGCTACACCTTC. This gives the protein CASRLDKLNYGYTF.

The gene calls are TRBV28 and TRBJ2-7, with a possible D match to TRBD1 (6 bases). This CDR3 spans 15 amino acids. V was trimmed by 4 bases and J by 5 bases, leaving 18 bases between them. Germline loops: CDR1 MDHEN, CDR2 SYDVKM. The CDR3 loop reads CASSWTSTGYDEQYF. The CDR3 DNA follows: TGTGCCAGCAGTTGGACCTCCACAGGGTACGACGAGCAGTACTTC.

The CDR3 reads CAWTLGGDQPQHF. CDR3 nucleotide sequence: TGTGCCTGGACCTTAGGGGGGGATCAGCCCCAGCATTTT. The rearrangement uses TRBV30 and TRBJ1-5; D may be TRBD1 (6 bases). Germline CDR1 reads GTSNPN; CDR2 reads SVGIG (reference sequence). The ends were cut back, 4 bases at V and 5 bases at J, with 12 bases in the middle. The CDR3 consists of 13 residues.

The chain combines TRBV15 with TRBJ2-2, with D tentatively TRBD1 (6 bases). Trimming stripped 0 bases from V and 6 bases from J, with 11 bases between. The CDR3 has 15 residues. Germline lookup yields CDR1 LNHNV and CDR2 YYDKDF (reference sequence). The CDR3 reads CATSRDPRGPGELFF. The DNA for the CDR3 is TGTGCCACCAGCAGAGATCCCAGGGGTCCCGGGGAGCTGTTTTTT.

The V call is TRBV7-2, the J call TRBJ2-3; 12 positions agree with TRBD2. This CDR3 has 15 residues. J lost 7 bases, V lost 6 bases, and 8 bases had no gene match. Germline assignment: CDR1 SGHTA and CDR2 FQGNSA. This chain's CDR3 is CASRRTSGDGHTQYF. DNA of the CDR3: TGTGCCAGCAGAAGGACTAGCGGGGATGGACATACGCAGTATTTT.

J is TRBJ2-1 and V is TRBV10-3; weak D call: TRBD2 (7 bases). The germline CDR1 and CDR2 sequences are ENHRY and SYGVKD. V gave up 6 bases and J gave up 1 base, with 16 bases separating them. This CDR3 is built from 16 residues. CDR3 in amino acids: CAISEGGVRSYNEQFF. Here the CDR3 DNA reads TGTGCCATCAGCGAGGGGGGGGTAAGGTCCTACAATGAGCAGTTCTTC.

The V gene is TRBV7-2, the J gene TRBJ2-3; 8 nucleotides agree with TRBD1. Germline V gene sequence: CDR1 SGHTA, CDR2 FQGNSA. The CDR3 totals 15 residues. Trimming at V came to 5 bases and at J to 1 base, leaving 5 bases not matched to a gene. The CDR3 DNA sequence: TGTGCCAGCAGCCGGACGACAGGGGGCACAGATACGCAGTATTTT. This translates into CASSRTTGGTDTQYF.

The rearrangement uses TRBV29-1 and TRBJ1-1; D call uncertain. V was trimmed by 8 bases and J by 1 base, leaving 5 bases between them. Germline V lookup: CDR1 SQVTM, CDR2 ANQGSEA. The CDR3 consists of 10 residues. The DNA for the CDR3 is TGCAGCCCCGGGAACACTGAAGCTTTCTTT. This gives the protein CSPGNTEAFF.

The rearrangement uses TRBV15 and TRBJ1-1; D uncertain. Germline V gives CDR1 LNHNV, CDR2 YYDKDF (reference sequence). V gave up 5 bases and J gave up 10 bases, with 23 bases separating them. CDR3 length: 15 residues. CDR3 sequence: CATSGTLALELGAFF. In DNA, the CDR3 is TGTGCCACCAGCGGAACCTTAGCCCTGGAATTGGGAGCTTTCTTT.